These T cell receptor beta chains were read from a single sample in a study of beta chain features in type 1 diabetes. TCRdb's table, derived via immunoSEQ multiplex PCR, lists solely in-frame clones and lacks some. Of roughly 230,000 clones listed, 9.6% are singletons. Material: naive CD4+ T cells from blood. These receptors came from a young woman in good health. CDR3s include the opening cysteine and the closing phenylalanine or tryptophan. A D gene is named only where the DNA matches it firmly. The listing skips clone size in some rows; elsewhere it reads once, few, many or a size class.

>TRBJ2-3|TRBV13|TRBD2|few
CASSLIGAGGSDTQYF
TGTGCCAGCAGCTTAATCGGAGCGGGAGGGTCAGATACGCAGTATTTT
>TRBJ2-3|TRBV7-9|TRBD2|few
CASSLAGLRESSSDTQYF
TGTGCCAGCAGCTTAGCCGGGTTGCGGGAGAGCAGTTCAGATACGCAGTATTTT
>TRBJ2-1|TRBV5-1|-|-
CASSPTSGVPEQFF
TGCGCCAGCAGCCCAACGTCGGGGGTCCCTGAGCAGTTCTTC
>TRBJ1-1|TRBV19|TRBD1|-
CASTPRVGGAGTEAFF
TGTGCCAGTACCCCAAGGGTAGGGGGCGCGGGCACTGAAGCTTTCTTT
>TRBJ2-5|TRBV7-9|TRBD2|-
CASSLGRVNSGNEETQYF
TGTGCCAGCAGCTTAGGGAGGGTGAATAGCGGGAACGAAGAGACCCAGTACTTC
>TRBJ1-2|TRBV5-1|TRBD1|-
CASSSDPDRGDNYGYTF
TGCGCCAGCAGCTCTGACCCAGACAGGGGAGACAACTATGGCTACACCTTC
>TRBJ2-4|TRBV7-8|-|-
CASSLAPTVLAKNIQYF
TGTGCCAGCAGCTTAGCGCCGACAGTTTTAGCCAAAAACATTCAGTACTTC
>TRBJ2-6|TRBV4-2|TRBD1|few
CASSQDLRDRTTSGANVLTF
TGTGCCAGCAGCCAAGATCTTCGGGACAGGACCACCTCTGGGGCCAACGTCCTGACTTTC
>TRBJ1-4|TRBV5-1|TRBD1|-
CASSEGQGAANEKLFF
TGCGCCAGCAGCGAGGGACAGGGGGCCGCTAATGAAAAACTGTTTTTT
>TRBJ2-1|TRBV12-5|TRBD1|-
CASGTTGTYNEQFF
TGTGCTAGTGGCACGACAGGGACCTACAATGAGCAGTTCTTC
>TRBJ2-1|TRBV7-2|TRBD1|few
CASSLEPGGWNEQFF
TGTGCCAGCAGCTTAGAGCCAGGGGGCTGGAATGAGCAGTTCTTC
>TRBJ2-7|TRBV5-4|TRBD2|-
CASSLGAGGAYEQYF
TGTGCCAGCAGCTTGGGAGCGGGGGGGGCCTACGAGCAGTACTTC
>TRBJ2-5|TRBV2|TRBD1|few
CASRYRGLVEETQYF
TGTGCCAGCAGGTACAGGGGGCTTGTGGAAGAGACCCAGTACTTC
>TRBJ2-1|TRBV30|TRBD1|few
CAWSAVGQKTYNEQFF
TGTGCCTGGAGTGCCGTGGGACAGAAAACCTACAATGAGCAGTTCTTC
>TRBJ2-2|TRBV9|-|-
CASSVGARGNTGELFF
TGTGCCAGCAGCGTAGGGGCCAGGGGTAACACCGGGGAGCTGTTTTTT
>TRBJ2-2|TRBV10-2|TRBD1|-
CATTDRGLRGNTGELFF
TGCGCCACTACGGACAGGGGGCTGCGGGGGAACACCGGGGAGCTGTTTTTT
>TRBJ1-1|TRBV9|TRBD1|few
CASSVQGQGLEAFF
TGTGCCAGCAGCGTCCAAGGACAGGGTCTTGAAGCTTTCTTT
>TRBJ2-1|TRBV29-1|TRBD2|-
CSVGLAGGPNEQFF
TGCAGCGTTGGACTAGCGGGGGGGCCCAATGAGCAGTTCTTC
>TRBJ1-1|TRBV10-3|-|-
CAISTGTEAFF
TGTGCCATCAGTACAGGGACTGAAGCTTTCTTT
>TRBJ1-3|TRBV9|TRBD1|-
CASSVGTGFLSGNTIYF
TGTGCCAGCAGCGTTGGGACAGGCTTTCTCTCTGGAAACACCATATATTTT
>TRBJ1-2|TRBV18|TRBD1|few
CASSPRTGDGYTF
TGTGCCAGCTCACCCCGAACAGGGGACGGCTACACCTTC
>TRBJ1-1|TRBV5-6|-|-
CASSPGQLVGEAFF
TGTGCCAGCAGCCCCGGACAGTTGGTTGGTGAAGCTTTCTTT
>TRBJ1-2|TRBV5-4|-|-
CASSTKRELGYGYTF
TGTGCCAGCAGCACTAAACGGGAGCTGGGCTATGGCTACACCTTC
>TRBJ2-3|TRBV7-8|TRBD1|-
CASSPRRDRGHTDTQYF
TGTGCCAGCAGCCCCCGTCGGGACAGGGGGCACACAGATACGCAGTATTTT
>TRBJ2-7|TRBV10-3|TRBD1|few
CAISDPGQGAYEQYF
TGTGCCATCAGTGATCCGGGACAGGGCGCCTACGAGCAGTACTTC
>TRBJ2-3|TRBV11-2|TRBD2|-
CASSLEGGSDTQYF
TGTGCCAGCAGCTTAGAGGGCGGGAGTGATACGCAGTATTTT
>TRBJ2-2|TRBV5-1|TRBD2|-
CASSPLRGLAATGELFF
TGCGCCAGCAGCCCCCTAAGGGGTCTAGCGGCCACCGGGGAGCTGTTTTTT
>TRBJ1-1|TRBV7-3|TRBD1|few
CASSPMGTGMTEAFF
TGTGCCAGCTCCCCGATGGGGACAGGGATGACTGAAGCTTTCTTT
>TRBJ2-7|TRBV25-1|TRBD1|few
CASSEMGQGFEQYF
TGTGCCAGCAGTGAAATGGGACAGGGGTTCGAGCAGTACTTC
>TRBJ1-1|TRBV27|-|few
CASSSSRGGTEAFF
TGTGCCAGCAGTTCCTCCCGGGGGGGCACTGAAGCTTTCTTT
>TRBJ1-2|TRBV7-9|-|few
CASSLVLDSDGYTF
TGTGCCAGCAGCTTAGTCTTGGACAGTGATGGCTACACCTTC
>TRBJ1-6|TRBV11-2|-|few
CASSRGGDNSPLHF
TGTGCCAGCAGCCGCGGCGGGGACAATTCACCCCTCCACTTT
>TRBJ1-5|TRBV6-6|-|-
CASRISGGNQPQHF
TGTGCCAGCAGGATTTCGGGAGGGAATCAGCCCCAGCATTTT
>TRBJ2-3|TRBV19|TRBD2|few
CASSIPGLAGEVTQYF
TGTGCCAGTAGTATCCCGGGACTAGCGGGAGAAGTTACGCAGTATTTT
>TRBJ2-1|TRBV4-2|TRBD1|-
CASSPQGVLGNEQFF
TGTGCCAGCAGTCCCCAGGGGGTTCTCGGGAATGAGCAGTTCTTC
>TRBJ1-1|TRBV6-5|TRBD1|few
CASSYLVGQGNTEAFF
TGTGCCAGCAGTTACTTAGTGGGACAGGGGAACACTGAAGCTTTCTTT
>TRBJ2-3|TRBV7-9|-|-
CASSLGDITDTQYF
TGTGCCAGCAGCCTGGGGGACATCACAGATACGCAGTATTTT
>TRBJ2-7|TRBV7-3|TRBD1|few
CASSATGQGYEQYF
TGTGCCAGCAGCGCCACGGGACAGGGTTACGAGCAGTACTTC
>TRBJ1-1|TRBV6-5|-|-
CASSYSTGTEAFF
TGTGCCAGCAGTTACTCGACTGGTACTGAAGCTTTCTTT
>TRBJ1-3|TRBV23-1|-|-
CASSQSRRNSSSGNTIYF
TGCGCCAGCAGTCAATCCCGCCGTAACTCTAGCTCTGGAAACACCATATATTTT
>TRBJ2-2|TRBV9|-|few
CASSVVRAGELFF
TGTGCCAGCAGCGTAGTACGGGCCGGGGAGCTGTTTTTT
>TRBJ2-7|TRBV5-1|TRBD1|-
CASSTSTGIFYEQYF
TGCGCCAGCAGCACGTCGACAGGGATCTTCTACGAGCAGTACTTC
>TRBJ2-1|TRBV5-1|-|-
CASSLRTNPYNEQFF
TGCGCCAGCAGCTTGCGGACAAACCCATACAATGAGCAGTTCTTC
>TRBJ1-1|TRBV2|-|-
CASKTDSEAFF
TGTGCCAGCAAAACTGACAGTGAAGCTTTCTTT
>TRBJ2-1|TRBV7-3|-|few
CASSSEGIEQFF
TGTGCCAGCAGCAGTGAGGGCATTGAGCAGTTCTTC
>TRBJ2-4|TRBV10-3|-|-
CAISVLGDIQYF
TGTGCCATCAGTGTATTAGGGGATATTCAGTACTTC
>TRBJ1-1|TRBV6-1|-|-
CASSSGGATEAFF
TGTGCCAGCAGTTCGGGAGGGGCGACTGAAGCTTTCTTT
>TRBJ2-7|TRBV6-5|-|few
CASTQGYEQYF
TGTGCCAGCACCCAGGGTTACGAGCAGTACTTC
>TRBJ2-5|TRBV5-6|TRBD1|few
CASSYTGGTQETQYF
TGTGCCAGCAGCTATACAGGGGGGACACAAGAGACCCAGTACTTC
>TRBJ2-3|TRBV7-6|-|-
CASSPGGPDTQYF
TGTGCCAGCAGTCCCGGGGGGCCAGATACGCAGTATTTT
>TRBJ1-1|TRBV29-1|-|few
CSVQSGGGGTEAFF
TGCAGCGTCCAATCCGGGGGAGGCGGCACTGAAGCTTTCTTT
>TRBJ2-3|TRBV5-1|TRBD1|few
CASSTGTGLSTDTQYF
TGCGCCAGCAGCACCGGGACAGGGCTGAGCACAGATACGCAGTATTTT
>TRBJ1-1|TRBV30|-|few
CAWSAQANTEAFF
TGTGCCTGGAGTGCGCAGGCCAACACTGAAGCTTTCTTT
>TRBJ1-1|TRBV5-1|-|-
CASSSAGQMNTEAFF
TGCGCCAGCAGCTCGGCCGGACAGATGAACACTGAAGCTTTCTTT
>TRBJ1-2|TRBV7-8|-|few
CASSFPTGGGYTF
TGTGCCAGCAGCTTCCCCACGGGGGGCGGCTACACCTTC
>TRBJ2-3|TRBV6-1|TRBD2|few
CASSARRTSGSLGSTDTQYF
TGTGCCAGCAGTGCACGTCGGACTAGCGGGAGTTTGGGGAGCACAGATACGCAGTATTTT
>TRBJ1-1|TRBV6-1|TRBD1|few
CASSETGGSNTEAFF
TGTGCCAGCAGTGAAACAGGGGGTTCGAACACTGAAGCTTTCTTT
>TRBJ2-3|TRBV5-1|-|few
CASSLGRSGTDTQYF
TGCGCCAGCAGCTTGGGAAGGAGTGGAACAGATACGCAGTATTTT